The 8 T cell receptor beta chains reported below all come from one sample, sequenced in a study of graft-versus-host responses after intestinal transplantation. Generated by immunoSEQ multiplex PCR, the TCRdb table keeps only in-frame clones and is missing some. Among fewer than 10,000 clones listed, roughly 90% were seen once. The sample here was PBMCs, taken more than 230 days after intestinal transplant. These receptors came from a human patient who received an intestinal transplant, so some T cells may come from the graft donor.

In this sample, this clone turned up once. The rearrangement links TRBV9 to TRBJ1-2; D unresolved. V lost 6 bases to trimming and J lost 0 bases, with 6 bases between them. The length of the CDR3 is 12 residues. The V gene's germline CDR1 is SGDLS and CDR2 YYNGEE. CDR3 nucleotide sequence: TGTGCCAGCAAGGGTGCTAACTATGGCTACACCTTC. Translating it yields CASKGANYGYTF.

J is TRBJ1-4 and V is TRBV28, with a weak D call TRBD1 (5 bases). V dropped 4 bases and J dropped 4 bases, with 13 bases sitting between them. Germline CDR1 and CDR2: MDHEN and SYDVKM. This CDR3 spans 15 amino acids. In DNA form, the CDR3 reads TGTGCCAGCAGTTCCGCGGGGCCCCTTAATGAAAAACTGTTTTTT. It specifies CASSSAGPLNEKLFF. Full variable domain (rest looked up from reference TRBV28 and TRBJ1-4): DVKVTQSSRYLVKRTGEKVFLECVQDMDHENMFWYRQDPGLGLRLIYFSYDVKMKEKGDIPEGYSVSREKKERFSLILESASTNQTSMYLCASSSAGPLNEKLFFGSGTQLSVL.

DNA of the CDR3: TGCGCCAGCAAGTTGGACACCTACAATGAGCAGTTCTTC. As protein: CASKLDTYNEQFF. The chain carries TRBV10-2 and TRBJ2-1, with a possible D match to TRBD1 (5 bases). Trimming took off 7 bases at V and 2 bases at J, with 9 bases between the two ends. CDR3 length: 13 amino acids. Germline values: CDR1 WSHSY, CDR2 SAAADI.

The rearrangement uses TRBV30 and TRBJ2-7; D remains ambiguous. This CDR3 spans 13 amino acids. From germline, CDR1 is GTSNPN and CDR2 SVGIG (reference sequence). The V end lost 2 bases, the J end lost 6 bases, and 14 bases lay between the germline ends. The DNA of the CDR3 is TGTGCCTGGAGTAGCCCCATAAGGGCCGAGCAGTACTTC. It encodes CAWSSPIRAEQYF.

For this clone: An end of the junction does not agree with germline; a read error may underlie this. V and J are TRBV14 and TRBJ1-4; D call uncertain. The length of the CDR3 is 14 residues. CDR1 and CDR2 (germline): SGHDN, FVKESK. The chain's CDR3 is CAGSQPLGNEKLFF. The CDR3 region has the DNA TGTGCCGGCAGCCAACCCCTCGGTAATGAAAAACTGTTTTTT. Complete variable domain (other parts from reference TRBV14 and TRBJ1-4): EAGVTQFPSHSVIEKGQTVTLRCDPISGHDNLYWYRRVMGKEIKFLLHFVKESKQDESGMPNNRFLAERTGGTYSTLKVQPAELEDSGVYFCAGSQPLGNEKLFFGSGTQLSVL.

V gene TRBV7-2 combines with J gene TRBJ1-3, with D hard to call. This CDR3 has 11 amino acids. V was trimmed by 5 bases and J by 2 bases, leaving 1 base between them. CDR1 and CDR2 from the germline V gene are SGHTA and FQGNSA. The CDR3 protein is CASSPGNTIYF. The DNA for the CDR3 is TGTGCCAGCAGCCCTGGAAACACCATATATTTT. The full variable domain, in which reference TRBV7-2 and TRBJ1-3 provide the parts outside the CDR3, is GAGVSQSPSNKVTEKGKDVELRCDPISGHTALYWYRQSLGQGLEFLIYFQGNSAPDKSGLPSDRFSAERTGGSVSTLTIQRTQQEDSAVYLCASSPGNTIYFGEGSWLTVV.

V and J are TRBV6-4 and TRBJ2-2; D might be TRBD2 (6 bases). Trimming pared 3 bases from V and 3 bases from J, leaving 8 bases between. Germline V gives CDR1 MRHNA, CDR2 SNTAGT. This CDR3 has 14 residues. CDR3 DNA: TGTGCCAGCAGTGAGGAGGGAGACACCGGGGAGCTGTTTTTT. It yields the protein CASSEEGDTGELFF.

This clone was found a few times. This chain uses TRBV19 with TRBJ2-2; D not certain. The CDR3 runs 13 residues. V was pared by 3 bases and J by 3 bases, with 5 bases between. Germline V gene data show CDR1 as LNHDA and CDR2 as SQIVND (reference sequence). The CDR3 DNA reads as TGTGCCAGTAGTATTAGTGACACCGGGGAGCTGTTTTTT. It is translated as CASSISDTGELFF.